Here is one T cell receptor (beta chain) with its context. The V end was cut by 4 bases, the J end by 5 bases, with 15 bases between. This CDR3 has 14 amino acids. Germline loops: CDR1 SGDLS, CDR2 YYNGEE. This sample is part of a study of blood T cell repertoires in COVID-19. Across the study: Samples taken during acute and convalescent COVID-19 were collected in the United States, Italy and Spain. From T cells, B-cell-depleted T cells, or PBMCs came the material, which was cDNA or gDNA.

Methods used by the authors: Estimation of nucleated cell counts relied on the amplification of reference gene primers. Sequencing was performed with immunoSEQ multiplex PCR; in TCRdb, only in-frame clones are kept and a portion is missing. V and J calls and clone size come straight from that table; D and trimming were deduced from the DNA. The repertoire consists of more than 110,000 clones, with roughly 91% occurring once and the leading ten covering around 3%. What was sequenced was peripheral blood. The origin of this receptor is a man in his fifties or sixties with active or convalescent COVID-19. The rearrangement links TRBV9 to TRBJ2-5; tentatively, D is TRBD1 (5 bases). The CDR3, as DNA: TGTGCCAGCAGCACCCAAGACAGAGCGGAGACCCAGTACTTC. Its translation is CASSTQDRAETQYF.